These 26 T cell receptor beta chains were sequenced from one sample in a study of blood T cell repertoires in COVID-19. The assay was immunoSEQ multiplex PCR, and TCRdb's table has in-frame clones only and misses some. The sample includes some 260,000 clones, about 80% seen only once; the top ten take 2.5% to 4%. Input material: peripheral blood. These receptor sequences come from a woman at least 80 years old with acute or convalescent COVID-19.

This chain links TRBV19 with TRBJ1-5; the D is unclear. Germline CDR1 LNHDA, CDR2 SQIVND (reference sequence). The CDR3 covers 14 residues. V lost 6 bases to trimming and J lost 2 bases, with 11 bases between them. CDR3 residues: CASRPGGGNQPQHF. The CDR3 DNA reads TGTGCCAGTAGACCGGGTGGTGGCAATCAGCCCCAGCATTTT.

The CDR3 bases are TGTGCCAGCAGCAGGGGACTCTCAGGTGGGGAGACCCAGTACTTC. It translates to CASSRGLSGGETQYF. The chain has TRBV11-2 and TRBJ2-5; D possibly corresponds to TRBD2 (6 bases). The germline gives CDR1 SGHAT, CDR2 FQNNGV. CDR3 size: 15 residues. Trimming removed 5 bases from V and 5 bases from J, with 18 bases in between.

The gene calls are TRBV6-5 and TRBJ2-1; weak D call: TRBD1 (6 bases). The CDR3 has 12 amino acids. Trimming removed 8 bases at V and 8 bases at J, with 13 bases between. Germline CDR1 is MNHEY and CDR2 is SVGAGI. The CDR3 sequence is CASSLQGHEQFF. CDR3 sequence (DNA): TGTGCCAGCTCCTTACAGGGCCATGAGCAGTTCTTC.

The CDR3 DNA is TGTGCCAGTAGGGGAGGAGCGGGAAACCCCGGAGAGACCCAGTACTTC. Its translation: CASRGGAGNPGETQYF. This rearrangement joins TRBV19 to TRBJ2-5, with TRBD2 identical over 7 bases. Germline CDR1 reads LNHDA; CDR2 reads SQIVND (reference sequence). There are 16 residues in the CDR3. The V segment lost 6 bases and the J segment 4 bases; nucleotides outside the gene matches: 14.

The chain uses TRBV19 and TRBJ2-4; weak D call: TRBD2 (6 bases). This CDR3 comprises 15 residues. The V gene lost 5 bases and the J gene lost 0 bases, with 11 bases spanning the gap. The germline V gene encodes CDR1 LNHDA and CDR2 SQIVND (reference sequence). The CDR3 here is CASSLGTLAKNIQYF. CDR3 in DNA: TGTGCCAGTAGTCTCGGGACTTTAGCCAAAAACATTCAGTACTTC.

CDR3 residues: CASSSTRTDTQYF. As DNA, the CDR3 is TGTGCCAGCAGCTCCACTCGCACAGATACGCAGTATTTT. The V gene is TRBV7-9, the J gene TRBJ2-3; D remains ambiguous. Per the germline V gene, CDR1 is SEHNR and CDR2 is FQNEAQ (reference sequence). The CDR3 sequence is 13 residues long. V lost 4 bases to trimming and J lost 1 base, with 6 bases between them.

V is TRBV5-4 and J is TRBJ2-2, with D possibly TRBD2 on 6 matching bases. The CDR3 has 15 amino acids. Germline CDR1 SGHNT, CDR2 YYREEE (reference sequence). The V end was cut by 4 bases, the J end by 6 bases, with 16 bases between. CDR3 coding DNA: TGTGCCAGCAGCCTGTATTTCGGGAGCTCCGGGGAGCTGTTTTTT. Its translation is CASSLYFGSSGELFF. The full variable domain, in which reference TRBV5-4 and TRBJ2-2 provide the parts outside the CDR3, is ETGVTQSPTHLIKTRGQQVTLRCSSQSGHNTVSWYQQALGQGPQFIFQYYREEENGRGNFPPRFSGLQFPNYSSELNVNALELDDSALYLCASSLYFGSSGELFFGEGSRLTVL.

The genes are TRBV5-3 and TRBJ2-1, with D unresolved. TRBV5-3 is recorded as an ORF, its role being uncertain. There are 17 residues in the CDR3. V dropped 1 base and J dropped 3 bases, with 17 bases sitting between them. CDR3 coding DNA: TGTGCCAGAAGCTTGAGGTGGGCGTCAGATTACTACAATGAGCAGTTCTTC. Protein: CARSLRWASDYYNEQFF.

This clone was observed a few times. The rearrangement uses TRBV7-8 and TRBJ1-2, with D unresolved. This CDR3 spans 18 amino acids. Germline CDR1 reads SGHVS; CDR2 reads FQNEAQ. The V and J ends lost 5 bases and 3 bases respectively, with 25 bases between them. This chain's CDR3 is CASSLGLTTSLKDYGYTF. DNA for the CDR3: TGTGCCAGCAGCCTAGGACTCACAACCTCCTTGAAGGACTATGGCTACACCTTC.

Here the CDR3 reads CASTWGTSGSAPYEQYF. The DNA of the CDR3 is TGCGCCAGCACCTGGGGGACTAGCGGGAGTGCCCCCTACGAGCAGTACTTC. This chain uses TRBV5-1 with TRBJ2-7; 14 bases align to TRBD2. The CDR3 has 17 amino acids. CDR1 is SGHRS, CDR2 YFSETQ, per germline. The ends lost 6 bases at V and 2 bases at J; junction bases unmatched: 10.

The chain carries TRBV27 and TRBJ1-6, with TRBD1 matching over 7 bases. CDR3 length equals 14 residues. Germline trimming cut 7 bases from V and 9 bases from J; bases unmatched to any gene: 9. CDR1 is MNHEY, CDR2 SMNVEV, per germline (reference sequence). The CDR3 region has the DNA TGTGCCAGCACCAGACAGGGAAGTACTTCACCCCTCCACTTT. It codes for CASTRQGSTSPLHF.

The sample holds one count of this clone. The genes are TRBV7-2 and TRBJ1-3; TRBD1 is a possible D gene (6 bases). This CDR3 spans 13 amino acids. Looked up from germline, CDR1 is SGHTA and CDR2 is FQGNSA. Trimming cost V 5 bases and J 7 bases, with 12 bases left between them. The CDR3 here is CASSQGQKNTIYF. CDR3 bases: TGTGCCAGCAGCCAAGGACAGAAGAACACCATATATTTT.

The table lists this clone with a count of one. V usage is TRBV6-1 and J usage is TRBJ1-1; D not resolved. Germline V gives CDR1 MNHNS, CDR2 SASEGT. The CDR3 loop spans 14 amino acids. V was cut by 3 bases and J by 4 bases, with 12 bases left in between. The CDR3 spells CASSEGQVFTEAFF. The CDR3 nucleotides read TGTGCCAGCAGTGAGGGCCAGGTCTTCACTGAAGCTTTCTTT.

The CDR3 DNA reads TGCGCCAGCAGCATGACTCTTGGTGAAAAACTGTTTTTT. It yields the protein CASSMTLGEKLFF. This chain links TRBV4-1 with TRBJ1-4, with D unresolved. Deletions cut 5 bases from V and 7 bases from J, with 11 bases between. Germline V gene data show CDR1 as MGHRA and CDR2 as YSYEKL. The CDR3 is 13 residues long.

The rearrangement joins TRBV7-9 to TRBJ2-1; D gene unclear. CDR1 and CDR2 (germline): SEHNR, FQNEAQ (reference sequence). The V end lost 1 base, the J end lost 9 bases, and 16 bases lay between the germline ends. CDR3 size: 15 residues. The CDR3 DNA sequence: TGTGCCAGCAGCTTAGTCCGTGTCCAAACTGGTGAGCAGTTCTTC. Amino acids: CASSLVRVQTGEQFF.

The V and J genes are TRBV5-5 and TRBJ2-7; TRBD1 matches at 8 bases. This CDR3 has 13 amino acids. CDR1 is SGHKS and CDR2 is YYEKEE in the germline V gene (reference sequence). V shed 5 bases, J shed 4 bases, and the junction held 5 bases outside the gene matches. CDR3 region: CASRLTGGYEQYF. DNA of the CDR3: TGTGCCAGCAGACTTACAGGGGGTTACGAGCAGTACTTC.

J is TRBJ2-1 and V is TRBV7-2; the D is unclear. V lost 1 base and J 10 bases, leaving 11 bases between the germline ends. CDR1 and CDR2 from the germline V gene are SGHTA and FQGNSA. This CDR3 is built from 13 residues. This CDR3 reads CASSLVHRREQFF. CDR3 DNA: TGTGCCAGCAGCTTAGTTCATCGGCGGGAGCAGTTCTTC.

This clone was found many times. Additional DNA sequences in this sample encode the identical CDR3. The V gene is TRBV6-1, the J gene TRBJ1-3; D may be TRBD1 (5 bases). Germline CDR1 reads MNHNS; CDR2 reads SASEGT. Trimming removed 1 base at V and 3 bases at J, with 10 bases between. There are 15 residues in the CDR3. The CDR3 loop is CASSEGQGYGNTIYF. CDR3 nucleotide sequence: TGTGCCAGCAGTGAAGGGCAGGGATATGGAAACACCATATATTTT.

J is TRBJ2-1 and V is TRBV9; 9 bases map to TRBD1. CDR1 is SGDLS and CDR2 is YYNGEE in the germline V gene. J lost 4 bases, V lost 4 bases, and 18 bases had no gene match. This CDR3 region has 19 residues. This CDR3 is CASSPDRGKSLSGYNEQFF. In DNA form, the CDR3 reads TGTGCCAGCAGCCCAGACAGGGGGAAATCGTTGTCGGGATACAATGAGCAGTTCTTC.

The chain combines TRBV4-3 with TRBJ1-1, with D maybe TRBD1 (6 bases). The CDR3 spans 15 residues. V was clipped by 0 bases and J by 7 bases, with 15 bases between them. Germline V gene data show CDR1 as LGHNA and CDR2 as YSLEER. This chain's CDR3 is CASSQDPRGAGEAFF. CDR3 DNA: TGCGCCAGCAGCCAAGATCCCAGGGGTGCTGGTGAAGCTTTCTTT.

The genes are TRBV19 and TRBJ1-6; 7 nucleotides line up with TRBD1. Germline V gene lookup returns CDR1 LNHDA and CDR2 SQIVND (reference sequence). The CDR3 is 15 amino acids. The J segment lost 8 bases and the V segment lost 4 bases, leaving 8 bases of the junction unmatched. CDR3 loop: CASSTTRDSYSPLHF. CDR3 DNA sequence: TGTGCCAGTAGTACCACCCGGGACAGTTATTCACCCCTCCACTTT.

The gene calls are TRBV30 and TRBJ1-6; 8 nucleotides line up with TRBD1. V gave up 2 bases and J gave up 0 bases; unmatched junction bases: 6. The CDR3 totals 17 residues. CDR1 GTSNPN and CDR2 SVGIG come from the germline V gene (reference sequence). CDR3 DNA: TGTGCCTGGAGTACCCGACAGGGGAGCTCCTATAATTCACCCCTCCACTTT. Translating gives CAWSTRQGSSYNSPLHF.

V gene TRBV2 combines with J gene TRBJ1-6, with TRBD1 as a possible D gene (5 bases). This CDR3 spans 13 amino acids. V shed 6 bases and J shed 10 bases, with 13 bases lying between them. Per germline, CDR1 SNHLY and CDR2 FYNNEI. CDR3 protein: CASRIRVSSPLHF. In DNA form, the CDR3 reads TGTGCCAGCAGAATCAGGGTCAGCTCACCCCTCCACTTT.

The chain couples TRBV11-2 to TRBJ2-2; D is unresolved. V was cut by 5 bases and J by 6 bases, with 13 bases left in between. This CDR3 contains 14 residues. In germline, CDR1 is SGHAT, CDR2 FQNNGV. The CDR3 nucleotides read TGTGCCAGCAGCAACGGCCTAGTCGCCGGGGAGCTGTTTTTT. Its protein product is CASSNGLVAGELFF.

The rearrangement joins TRBV20-1 to TRBJ2-3, with a possible D match to TRBD2 (5 bases). Germline V gives CDR1 DFQATT, CDR2 SNEGSKA (reference sequence). This CDR3 has 14 residues. The V and J ends lost 3 bases and 0 bases respectively, with 10 bases between them. CDR3 coding DNA: TGCAGTGCTAGTAGTGGGAGTAGCACAGATACGCAGTATTTT. Translated: CSASSGSSTDTQYF.

The chain has TRBV6-5 and TRBJ1-6, with unresolved D. The CDR3 is made up of 15 amino acids. V lost 0 bases and J lost 8, with 11 bases in between. Germline loops: CDR1 MNHEY, CDR2 SVGAGI. The CDR3: CASSYSGNQDSPLHF. CDR3 coding DNA: TGTGCCAGCAGTTACTCGGGCAACCAGGATTCACCCCTCCACTTT.